This T cell receptor beta chain appears in the sequencing data of a study of identifying expanded T cells in peripheral blood. Study results and limitations: Clone count variance between approximately 2-week samples rose with total template count. Differentially abundant clones: around 1.2 between replicates, around 16 at two to three weeks, less than 20 at four.

This table comes from immunoSEQ multiplex PCR, and its TCRdb copy is limited to in-frame clones, with some not included. This sample has 90,000 to 110,000 clones, with about nine tenths found just once. Germline V gene data show CDR1 as KGHSH and CDR2 as LQKENI. The CDR3 has 15 amino acids. Trimming took off 3 bases at V and 3 bases at J, with 13 bases between the two ends. A word on this clone: Its target is not known.

During the collection period, no donor immune events like infections were recorded. The specimen sequenced was blood. The rearrangement joins TRBV18 to TRBJ2-3, with D maybe TRBD1 (6 bases). The receptor's source is a person between 18 and 70 years old in good health. The CDR3 loop is CASSPRAGETDTQYF. The CDR3 coding sequence is TGTGCCAGCTCACCGCGGGCAGGGGAGACAGATACGCAGTATTTT.